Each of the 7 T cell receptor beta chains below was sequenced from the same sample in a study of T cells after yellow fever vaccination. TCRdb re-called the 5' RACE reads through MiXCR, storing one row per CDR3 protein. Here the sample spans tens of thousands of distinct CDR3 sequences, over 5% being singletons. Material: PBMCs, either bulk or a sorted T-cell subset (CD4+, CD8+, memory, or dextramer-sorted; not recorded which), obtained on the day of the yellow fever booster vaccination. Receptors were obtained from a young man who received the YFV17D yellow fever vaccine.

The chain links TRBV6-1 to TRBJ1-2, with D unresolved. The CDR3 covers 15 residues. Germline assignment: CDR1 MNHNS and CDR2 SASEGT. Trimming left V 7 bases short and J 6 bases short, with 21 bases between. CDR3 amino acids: CASTRDTAHINGYTF. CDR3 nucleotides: TGTGCCAGCACCCGCGATACAGCCCACATCAATGGCTACACCTTC.

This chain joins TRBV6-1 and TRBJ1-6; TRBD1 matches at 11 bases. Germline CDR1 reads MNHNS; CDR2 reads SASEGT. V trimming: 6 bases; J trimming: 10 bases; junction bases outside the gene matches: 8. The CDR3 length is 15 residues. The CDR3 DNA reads TGTGCCAGCAGCGCACCGGGACAGGGGGAATCACCCCTCCACTTT. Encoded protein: CASSAPGQGESPLHF.

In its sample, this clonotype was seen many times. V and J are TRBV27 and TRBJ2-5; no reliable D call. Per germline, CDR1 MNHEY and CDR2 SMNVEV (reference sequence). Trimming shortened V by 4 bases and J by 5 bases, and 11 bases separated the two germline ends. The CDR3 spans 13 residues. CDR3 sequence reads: CASSSLYGETQYF. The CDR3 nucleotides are TGTGCCAGCAGTTCCCTCTACGGCGAGACCCAGTACTTC.

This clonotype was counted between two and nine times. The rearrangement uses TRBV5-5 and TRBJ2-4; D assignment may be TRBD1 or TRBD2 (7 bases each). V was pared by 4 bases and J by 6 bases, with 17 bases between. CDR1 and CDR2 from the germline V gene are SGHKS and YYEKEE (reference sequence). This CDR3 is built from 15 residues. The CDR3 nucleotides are TGTGCCAGCAGCGAAGCGGGACAGAATCTAAACATTCAGTACTTC. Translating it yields CASSEAGQNLNIQYF.

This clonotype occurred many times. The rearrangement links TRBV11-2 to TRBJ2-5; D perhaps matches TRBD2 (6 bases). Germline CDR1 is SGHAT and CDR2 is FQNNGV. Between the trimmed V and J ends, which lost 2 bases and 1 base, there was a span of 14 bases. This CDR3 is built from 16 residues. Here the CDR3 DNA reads TGTGCCAGCAGCTTAATTGGGGGGACCCCCCAAGAGACCCAGTACTTC. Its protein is CASSLIGGTPQETQYF. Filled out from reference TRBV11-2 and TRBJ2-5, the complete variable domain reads EAGVAQSPRYKIIEKRQSVAFWCNPISGHATLYWYQQILGQGPKLLIQFQNNGVVDDSQLPKDRFSAERLKGVDSTLKIQPAKLEDSAVYLCASSLIGGTPQETQYFGPGTRLLVL.

This CDR3 reads CASSLYGELFF. CDR3 bases: TGTGCCAGCAGTTTATACGGGGAGCTGTTTTTT. This chain joins TRBV2 and TRBJ2-2, with no clear D. CDR3 length equals 11 residues. Germline lookup yields CDR1 SNHLY and CDR2 FYNNEI. The germline V and J ends were trimmed by 5 bases and 7 bases, with 5 bases remaining between them.

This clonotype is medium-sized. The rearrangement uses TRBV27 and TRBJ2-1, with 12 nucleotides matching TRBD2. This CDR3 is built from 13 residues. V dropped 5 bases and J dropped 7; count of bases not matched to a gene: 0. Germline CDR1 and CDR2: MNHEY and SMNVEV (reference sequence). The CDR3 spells CASSTSGRNEQFF. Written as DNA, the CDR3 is TGTGCCAGCAGTACTAGCGGGAGGAATGAGCAGTTCTTC.